This TCR beta chain was profiled in a study of neoadjuvant anti-PD-1 for oral cavity cancer. About the research overall: Nivolumab at 3 mg/kg was mostly given biweekly, three to four doses, pre-surgery.

Sequenced by immunoSEQ multiplex PCR; TCRdb stores in-frame clones only, minus some. The sample gives more than 13,000 clones, about three quarters of which show up once; 2.8% is in the top ten. The V gene's germline CDR1 is SGHRS and CDR2 YFSETQ. This CDR3 has 16 residues. The junction had 5 bases not matched to a gene; V was cut back by 2 bases and J by 0 bases. Time point of the sample: after neoadjuvant nivolumab, at surgical resection. PBMCs were not maintained or expanded in culture before analysis. The chain couples TRBV5-1 to TRBJ2-3; 8 bases align to TRBD2. The origin of this receptor is a person between 40 and 85 years old with oral cavity squamous cell carcinoma. The source was PBMCs, collected after nivolumab (anti-PD-1) treatment. CDR3 loop: CASSFGGGSSTDTQYF. The CDR3, as DNA: TGCGCCAGCAGCTTCGGCGGGGGGTCTAGCACAGATACGCAGTATTTT.